A single sample gave rise to the 19 T cell receptor beta chains below, sequenced in a study of CXCR3-negative and CXCR3-positive naive CD8 T cells. Libraries were UMI-labeled 5' RACE TRB cDNA. TCRdb reanalyzed the 5' RACE reads, giving one entry per CDR3 protein sequence and no DNA. This sample's table reports roughly 50,000 distinct CDR3 sequences. The sample taken for sequencing was memory CD8+ T cells from blood. The receptor set was obtained from a human donor in good health. Some clones in this sample may be carry-over from other donors' samples.

This sequence joins TRBV10-3 and TRBJ1-1; TCRdb's D call of TRBD1 is untestable without DNA. The CDR3 has 14 amino acids. The germline V gene encodes CDR1 ENHRY and CDR2 SYGVKD. The CDR3 loop reads CAISEAGQYTEAFF.

The V and J genes are TRBV11-2 and TRBJ2-7; TCRdb proposes TRBD1, but this gene call is untestable without DNA. CDR3 length: 15 amino acids. Looked up from germline, CDR1 is SGHAT and CDR2 is FQNNGV. The CDR3 region is CASSLTRTVYYEQYF.

Its frequency marks this clonotype as large. The J gene is TRBJ2-1, the V gene TRBV12-3 or TRBV12-4; the TCRdb call, TRBD1, lacks DNA for checking. This CDR3 spans 12 amino acids. CDR3 residues: CASSPHPGEQFF.

This chain joins TRBV10-3 and TRBJ2-7. In germline, CDR1 is ENHRY, CDR2 SYGVKD. The CDR3 is 14 amino acids. CDR3 residues: CAISTRELSYEQYF.

The chain is built from TRBV4-3 and TRBJ2-2. This CDR3 is 13 amino acids long. From germline, CDR1 is LGHNA and CDR2 YSLEER. This chain's CDR3 is CASSLGVTGELFF.

This sequence joins TRBV5-1 and TRBJ2-1; TCRdb names TRBD2, which stays unverified in the absence of DNA. CDR1 is SGHRS and CDR2 is YFSETQ in the germline V gene. CDR3 length: 11 amino acids. CDR3 amino acids: CASSPGTSLFF. Filled out from reference TRBV5-1 and TRBJ2-1, the complete variable domain reads KAGVTQTPRYLIKTRGQQVTLSCSPISGHRSVSWYQQTPGQGLQFLFEYFSETQRNKGNFPGRFSGRQFSNSRSEMNVSTLELGDSALYLCASSPGTSLFFGPGTRLTVL.

The chain links TRBV6-2 or TRBV6-3 to TRBJ2-3; TCRdb's D call, TRBD1, is unchecked because there is no DNA. This CDR3 spans 16 amino acids. CDR1 MNHEY and CDR2 SVGEGT come from the germline V gene. The CDR3: CASRPTGALSTDTQYF.

The chain combines TRBV9 with TRBJ2-3; TCRdb's assignment of TRBD2 cannot be checked, as there is no DNA. The CDR3 has 14 amino acids. CDR1 is SGDLS and CDR2 is YYNGEE in the germline V gene. CDR3 amino acids: CASSVLGERDTQYF.

This chain joins TRBV29-1 and TRBJ2-2. The CDR3 totals 14 residues. CDR1 SQVTM and CDR2 ANQGSEA come from the germline V gene. CDR3 amino acids: CSAKDDKDTGELFF.

V usage is TRBV4-2 and J usage is TRBJ1-6. Germline V lookup: CDR1 LGHNA, CDR2 YNFKEQ. This CDR3 comprises 15 residues. This CDR3 is CASSQGIGDNSPLHF.

This sequence joins TRBV7-8 and TRBJ2-3; the TCRdb call, TRBD1, lacks DNA for checking. Per the germline V gene, CDR1 is SGHVS and CDR2 is FQNEAQ. This CDR3 contains 16 residues. The CDR3 region is CASSLLGGRPPDTQYF.

The CDR3 reads CSARPTMTGDTKNIQYF. This chain connects TRBV20-1 to TRBJ2-4; TCRdb proposes TRBD1, but this gene call is untestable without DNA. This CDR3 comprises 17 residues. Germline CDR1 and CDR2: DFQATT and SNEGSKA (reference sequence).

This rearrangement joins TRBV5-1 to TRBJ1-2; absent DNA, TCRdb's TRBD1 call cannot be checked. CDR1 is SGHRS and CDR2 is YFSETQ in the germline V gene. This CDR3 contains 15 residues. This CDR3 reads CASSPYQGAVDGYTF. Variable domain in full (rest from reference TRBV5-1 and TRBJ1-2): KAGVTQTPRYLIKTRGQQVTLSCSPISGHRSVSWYQQTPGQGLQFLFEYFSETQRNKGNFPGRFSGRQFSNSRSEMNVSTLELGDSALYLCASSPYQGAVDGYTFGSGTRLTVV.

The chain combines TRBV10-3 with TRBJ1-5. This CDR3 has 12 amino acids. Germline V lookup: CDR1 ENHRY, CDR2 SYGVKD. CDR3 sequence: CAISESNQPQHF.

This chain uses TRBV20-1 with TRBJ2-3; TCRdb's D gene call, TRBD2, goes unchecked for lack of DNA. The CDR3 is made up of 15 amino acids. Germline CDR1 and CDR2: DFQATT and SNEGSKA (reference sequence). CDR3 region: CSATTIAGETDTQYF.

CDR3 amino acids: CSASMGGRDYEQYF. The rearrangement uses TRBV20-1 and TRBJ2-7. The CDR3 totals 14 residues. In germline, CDR1 is DFQATT, CDR2 SNEGSKA (reference sequence).

V and J are TRBV12-3 or TRBV12-4 and TRBJ2-7; TCRdb reports TRBD1, a call that lacks DNA to check it against. This CDR3 is 15 amino acids long. CDR3 protein: CASSLSPGGLYEQYF.

The gene calls are TRBV7-2 and TRBJ2-3. The CDR3 extends over 13 amino acids. Germline values: CDR1 SGHTA, CDR2 FQGNSA. CDR3: CASSLGGTDTQYF.

The V and J genes are TRBV29-1 and TRBJ1-6; as DNA is missing, the TRBD1 call by TCRdb cannot be tested. This CDR3 spans 13 amino acids. The germline gives CDR1 SQVTM, CDR2 ANQGSEA. CDR3 loop: CSVSTGYNSPLHF.